The TCR beta chain under discussion was sequenced for a study of blood T cell repertoires in COVID-19. At the level of the study: Acute and convalescent COVID-19 specimens originated in the United States, Italy and Spain.

The length of the CDR3 is 15 residues. J was trimmed by 2 bases and V by 5 bases; bases with no gene match: 9. The germline gives CDR1 MNHEY, CDR2 SMNVEV (reference sequence). Produced via immunoSEQ multiplex PCR; TCRdb's table is partial and in-frame only. This sample has just over 200,000 clones, with under 90% found just once. The V and J genes are TRBV27 and TRBJ2-7; 7 positions agree with TRBD2. The sequenced sample was peripheral blood. This receptor was identified in an elderly man with acute or convalescent COVID-19. The CDR3 nucleotides read TGTGCCAGCAGTATGCGGGGGACTACCACCTACGAGCAGTACTTC. Encoded protein: CASSMRGTTTYEQYF.